A selection of T cell receptor beta chains follows, all from one sample in a study of blood T cell repertoires in COVID-19. The repertoire was sequenced with immunoSEQ multiplex PCR; TCRdb's copy has only in-frame clones and lacks some. Altogether a few hundred thousand clones are present, roughly nine tenths being singletons, with the ten largest covering about 2.2%. The source material was peripheral blood. The receptors here all came from a woman in her fifties or sixties with acute or convalescent COVID-19. CDR3s include the opening cysteine and the closing phenylalanine or tryptophan. The D gene is left open where the match is weak. Clone size is not always given. Where it is, it says once, few, many or a class for expanded clones.

>TRBD2|TRBJ2-3|NA|TRBV7-6
CASSSSGGTQYF
TGTGCCAGCAGCTCTTCCGGGGGGACGCAGTATTTT
>TRBD2|TRBJ2-5|NA|TRBV9
CASSVSGGARETQYF
TGTGCCAGCAGCGTTAGCGGGGGGGCGAGGGAGACCCAGTACTTC
>TRBD1|TRBJ2-2|NA|TRBV5-1
CASSLQPGQGSASGNTGELFF
TGCGCCAGCAGCTTGCAGCCTGGACAGGGGTCGGCTAGCGGGAACACCGGGGAGCTGTTTTTT
>NA|TRBJ1-3|NA|TRBV7-6
CASSSPSGGNTIYF
TGTGCCAGCAGCTCCCCCTCGGGGGGAAACACCATATATTTT
>NA|TRBJ1-3|few|TRBV9
CASSVMGAGNTIYF
TGTGCCAGCAGCGTGATGGGAGCTGGAAACACCATATATTTT
>TRBD2|TRBJ2-1|once|TRBV18
CASSPLGGNEQFF
TGTGCCAGCTCACCATTGGGGGGGAATGAGCAGTTCTTC
>TRBD1|TRBJ1-1|NA|TRBV18
CASSPWQGESLNTEAFF
TGTGCCAGCTCACCTTGGCAGGGGGAAAGTTTGAACACTGAAGCTTTCTTT
>NA|TRBJ1-6|NA|TRBV6-5
CASSYTRSSYNSPLHF
TGTGCCAGCAGTTACACAAGGAGCTCCTATAATTCACCCCTCCACTTT
>NA|TRBJ1-2|NA|TRBV5-6
CASSLNRADGYTF
TGTGCCAGCAGCTTGAACAGGGCCGATGGCTACACCTTC
>NA|TRBJ2-3|once|TRBV9
CASSVGQRTDTQYF
TGTGCCAGCAGCGTAGGACAGCGCACAGATACGCAGTATTTT
>TRBD1|TRBJ1-4|NA|TRBV6-5
CASSPRGTNEKLFF
TGTGCCAGCAGCCCCAGGGGGACTAATGAAAAACTGTTTTTT
>NA|TRBJ2-2|once|TRBV29-1
CSVPGSGSTGELFF
TGCAGCGTTCCTGGGAGCGGGTCTACCGGGGAGCTGTTTTTT
>NA|TRBJ2-7|NA|TRBV5-4
CASSLDPPGEQYF
TGTGCCAGCAGCTTGGACCCACCGGGTGAGCAGTACTTC
>TRBD1|TRBJ2-4|NA|TRBV28
CASSESGQGSIQYF
TGTGCCAGCTCGGAGTCGGGACAGGGGAGCATTCAGTACTTC
>NA|TRBJ2-1|once|TRBV7-9
CASSTDTGRKEQFF
TGTGCCAGCAGCACCGACACAGGGCGAAAGGAGCAGTTCTTC
>TRBD1|TRBJ1-6|NA|TRBV7-2
CASSDPGGAGPLHF
TGTGCCAGCAGCGACCCAGGGGGCGCGGGGCCCCTCCACTTT
>NA|TRBJ1-4|NA|TRBV29-1
CSVGTDSNEKLFF
TGCAGCGTTGGTACAGACAGTAATGAAAAACTGTTTTTT
>TRBD2|TRBJ2-1|NA|TRBV7-9
CASSFGGSGRGEQFF
TGTGCCAGCAGCTTCGGCGGGAGTGGTCGGGGTGAGCAGTTCTTC
>NA|TRBJ1-2|NA|TRBV5-4
CASSLARTDLYGYTF
TGTGCCAGCAGCTTGGCGAGGACAGACCTCTATGGCTACACCTTC
>NA|TRBJ1-1|NA|TRBV6-5
CASSFSAGSNTEAFF
TGTGCCAGCAGTTTCTCAGCGGGCTCCAACACTGAAGCTTTCTTT
>NA|TRBJ1-2|NA|TRBV6-5
CASSYLSGLDGYTF
TGTGCCAGCAGTTACCTTTCGGGGTTGGATGGCTACACCTTC
>TRBD1|TRBJ1-2|few|TRBV7-9
CASSRDRGKDGYTF
TGTGCCAGCAGCCGAGACAGGGGAAAAGATGGCTACACCTTC
>TRBD1|TRBJ2-6|NA|TRBV7-2
CASSRLGQGTGANVLTF
TGTGCCAGCAGCCGCCTCGGACAGGGGACAGGGGCCAACGTCCTGACTTTC
>TRBD1|TRBJ1-2|NA|TRBV7-9
CASSFADRGNGYTF
TGTGCCAGCAGCTTCGCGGACAGGGGTAATGGCTACACCTTC
>TRBD1|TRBJ1-1|few|TRBV7-8
CASSYSGTGRDAFF
TGTGCCAGCAGCTATTCCGGGACAGGCCGTGACGCTTTCTTT
>TRBD1|TRBJ1-2|NA|TRBV11-2
CASSLARTGSNYGYTF
TGTGCCAGCAGCTTAGCTCGGACAGGCTCAAACTATGGCTACACCTTC
>TRBD2|TRBJ2-3|NA|TRBV9
CASSAFGQRGFTDTQYF
TGTGCCAGCAGCGCCTTCGGCCAGCGGGGCTTCACAGATACGCAGTATTTT
>TRBD1|TRBJ1-1|NA|TRBV3-1/TRBV3-2
CASSQLGQGARNAEAFF
TGTGCCAGCAGCCAACTCGGACAGGGGGCTCGGAACGCTGAAGCTTTCTTT
>TRBD1|TRBJ1-1|NA|TRBV10-3
CAIRNDRVHTEAFF
TGTGCCATCAGGAATGACAGGGTGCACACTGAAGCTTTCTTT
>TRBD2|TRBJ2-5|NA|TRBV27
CASSLLAGGLQETQYF
TGTGCCAGCAGTTTACTTGCGGGAGGACTCCAAGAGACCCAGTACTTC
>TRBD1|TRBJ1-2|NA|TRBV12-3/TRBV12-4
CASRLQGDYGYTF
TGTGCCAGCAGGTTACAGGGGGACTATGGCTACACCTTC
>NA|TRBJ2-5|once|TRBV13
CASSLGSHQETQYF
TGTGCCAGCAGCTTAGGAAGCCACCAAGAGACCCAGTACTTC